Listed below are T cell receptor beta chains from one sample, sequenced in a study of T cells after yellow fever vaccination. TCRdb recomputed calls from the 5' RACE reads with MiXCR, one row per CDR3 protein. Of around 300,000 distinct CDR3 sequences in the sample, 3.5% to 4.5% were seen once. The sample in question was PBMCs, obtained 15 days after the yellow fever booster vaccination. The receptor source for this set is a man between 18 and 29 years old who received the YFV17D yellow fever vaccine. CDR3s include the opening cysteine and the closing phenylalanine or tryptophan. D genes are given only for firm matches. Expanded clones are given a class, and other clones once, few, many or no size at all.

TRBJ1-2 | 14 | NA | TRBV29-1 | NA | TGCAGCGTTGAAACAGGGAATTTTAACTATGGCTACACCTTC | CSVETGNFNYGYTF
TRBJ2-1 | 15 | NA | TRBV5-1 | NA | TGCGCCAGCAGCTTGGCCGTCGGATTTCGGAATGAGCAGTTCTTC | CASSLAVGFRNEQFF
TRBJ2-5 | 15 | TRBD2 | TRBV5-4 | NA | TGTGCCAGCAGCTCCGGGACTAGCGGGGTGGAGACCCAGTACTTC | CASSSGTSGVETQYF
TRBJ1-1 | 12 | NA | TRBV20-1 | many | TGCAGTGCTAACGGGGGGTACACTGAAGCTTTCTTT | CSANGGYTEAFF
TRBJ1-6 | 17 | NA | TRBV27 | many | TGTGCCAGCAGTCCTTTCTCCCTTGGAGAATTAAATTCACCCCTCCACTTT | CASSPFSLGELNSPLHF
TRBJ2-2 | 14 | NA | TRBV15 | few | TGTGCCACCAGCAGAGGATCAGTAACCGGGGAGCTGTTTTTT | CATSRGSVTGELFF
TRBJ2-7 | 12 | NA | TRBV7-6 | NA | TGTGCCAGCAGCTCAATCCCCTACGAGCAGTACTTC | CASSSIPYEQYF
TRBJ2-3 | 17 | NA | TRBV7-2 | NA | TGTGCCAGCAGCTTACACGGGGGCCATGGGCTCGTAGATACGCAGTATTTT | CASSLHGGHGLVDTQYF
TRBJ1-1 | 15 | NA | TRBV5-1 | few | TGCGCCAGCAGCTTAGCCCGGGACTTGTACACTGAAGCTTTCTTT | CASSLARDLYTEAFF
TRBJ1-5 | 15 | NA | TRBV25-1 | few | TGTGCCAGCAGTGATAGTGGGGGGGGGGATCAGCCCCAGCATTTT | CASSDSGGGDQPQHF
TRBJ2-7 | 14 | NA | TRBV10-2 | many | TGCGCCAGCAGTGAGCATGAGGTTTCCTACGAGCAGTACTTC | CASSEHEVSYEQYF
TRBJ1-6 | 14 | NA | TRBV5-1 | many | TGCGCCAGCAGCCCCACTCCAGGGGATTCACCCCTCCACTTT | CASSPTPGDSPLHF
TRBJ1-1 | 15 | NA | TRBV20-1 | many | TGCAGTGCTAGAGATTGGAGGGGGATGAACACTGAAGCTTTCTTT | CSARDWRGMNTEAFF
TRBJ1-1 | 17 | NA | TRBV4-1 | few | TGCGCCAGCAGCCAGGAGCGACTAACAGAATTGAACACTGAAGCTTTCTTT | CASSQERLTELNTEAFF
TRBJ2-3 | 14 | TRBD2 | TRBV20-1 | few | TGCAGTGCTAGAAGTAGCGGGGGTTCCGATACGCAGTATTTT | CSARSSGGSDTQYF
TRBJ2-7 | 15 | NA | TRBV6-5 | many | TGTGCCAGCAGTTACGGGGCAGGACCTCCCTACGAGCAGTACTTC | CASSYGAGPPYEQYF
TRBJ1-2 | 15 | NA | TRBV5-5 | NA | TGTGCCAGCAGCTTGGCGGCGGCTTCTAACTATGGCTACACCTTC | CASSLAAASNYGYTF
TRBJ2-1 | 14 | TRBD2 | TRBV7-2 | NA | TGTGCCAGCAGCTTAATGCGGGGGGGGAATGAGCAGTTCTTC | CASSLMRGGNEQFF
TRBJ2-7 | 12 | NA | TRBV20-1 | few | TGCAGTGGATCCGGAGAATCCTACGAGCAGTACTTC | CSGSGESYEQYF
TRBJ1-1 | 14 | TRBD1 | TRBV5-1 | few | TGCGCCAGCAGCTTTCAACAGGGGTTTTCTGAAGCTTTCTTT | CASSFQQGFSEAFF
TRBJ2-2 | 14 | NA | TRBV20-1 | few | TGCAGTGCTAGTTGGCAGGGGAGGTCCGGGGAGCTGTTTTTT | CSASWQGRSGELFF
TRBJ1-2 | 11 | NA | TRBV29-1 | many | TGCAGCGTTACCCTCAGCGTGGGCTACACCTTC | CSVTLSVGYTF
TRBJ1-6 | 15 | NA | TRBV12-3/TRBV12-4 | NA | TGTGCCAGCAGTCAACGAGTCGTAGGGAATTCACCCCTCCACTTT | CASSQRVVGNSPLHF
TRBJ2-1 | 17 | NA | TRBV7-2 | NA | TGTGCCAGCAGCTGGACGACAGGCACCCTGATATACAATGAGCAGTTCTTC | CASSWTTGTLIYNEQFF
TRBJ2-7 | 15 | NA | TRBV19 | NA | TGTGCCAGTAGTCAATCCGGGACTTATTCCTACGAGCAGTACTTC | CASSQSGTYSYEQYF
TRBJ2-3 | 14 | TRBD2 | TRBV9 | many | TGTGCCAGCAGCGGAAGCGGGGGGGCACATACGCAGTATTTT | CASSGSGGAHTQYF
TRBJ2-7 | 15 | TRBD1 | TRBV4-3 | NA | TGCGCCAGCAGCCCTGGACAGGGAAGCTCCTACGAGCAGTACTTC | CASSPGQGSSYEQYF
TRBJ2-3 | 15 | TRBD1 | TRBV19 | few | TGTGCCAGTAGTTCCCAGGGGGAGCCCACAGATACGCAGTATTTT | CASSSQGEPTDTQYF
TRBJ1-1 | 15 | TRBD1 | TRBV4-1 | NA | TGCGCCAGCAGCCACCCGGACAGGCTGAGCACTGAAGCTTTCTTT | CASSHPDRLSTEAFF
TRBJ2-1 | 16 | TRBD1 | TRBV7-9 | few | TGTGCCAGCAGCTTAGCGCTGGCAGGGGGCGAGGATGAGCAGTTCTTC | CASSLALAGGEDEQFF
TRBJ2-2 | 16 | TRBD1 | TRBV4-1 | few | TGCGCCAGCAGCCACCCGGGACAGTCACGCACCGGGGAGCTGTTTTTT | CASSHPGQSRTGELFF
TRBJ1-4 | 17 | NA | TRBV7-9 | few | TGTGCCAGCAGCCCCCGGGTGGGCTATACCCGGGGTGAAAAACTGTTTTTT | CASSPRVGYTRGEKLFF
TRBJ2-3 | 16 | TRBD1 | TRBV5-1 | many | TGCGCCAGCAGCTTATCCGACAGGGCTGGAACAGATACGCAGTATTTT | CASSLSDRAGTDTQYF
TRBJ1-2 | 14 | NA | TRBV7-2 | many | TGTGCCAGCAGCTTGCCGGTGGAGAGCCATGGCTACACCTTC | CASSLPVESHGYTF
TRBJ2-2 | 14 | NA | TRBV4-3 | many | TGCGCCAGCAGCCCGCAAGTTAGTACCGGGGAGCTGTTTTTT | CASSPQVSTGELFF
TRBJ1-4 | 15 | NA | TRBV9 | many | TGTGCCAGCAGCGTAGCTACGGGGTTCGAGGAAAAACTGTTTTTT | CASSVATGFEEKLFF
TRBJ2-4 | 13 | NA | TRBV7-9 | many | TGTGCCAGCAGCTTAGTCCGAGGGGGGGCTCAGTACTTC | CASSLVRGGAQYF
TRBJ2-1 | 12 | TRBD1 | TRBV12-3/TRBV12-4 | NA | TGTGCCAGCAGCCCGACAGGGAGAGAGCAGTTCTTC | CASSPTGREQFF
TRBJ1-5 | 13 | NA | TRBV7-2 | few | TGTGCCAGCAGCACAGTTTCCAATCAGCCCCAGCATTTT | CASSTVSNQPQHF
TRBJ1-2 | 13 | NA | TRBV6-5 | NA | TGTGCCAGCAGTTACGTTGGAGGGTTTGGCTACACCTTC | CASSYVGGFGYTF
TRBJ2-3 | 13 | NA | TRBV6-5 | many | TGTGCCAGCAGGGACTTAAGCACAGATACGCAGTATTTT | CASRDLSTDTQYF
TRBJ1-2 | 16 | NA | TRBV7-8 | few | TGTGCCAGCAGCTTAGGAGGAACGTCGGTTTTACGTGGCTACACCTTC | CASSLGGTSVLRGYTF
TRBJ2-1 | 16 | TRBD2 | TRBV7-8 | many | TGTGCCAGCAGCCAGACTTGGGGCGGGGGGTACAATGAGCAGTTCTTC | CASSQTWGGGYNEQFF
TRBJ2-5 | 19 | TRBD1 | TRBV18 | many | TGTGCCAGCTCACCCACTCAAGGGACAGGGGACAGGAGCATCGAGACCCAGTACTTC | CASSPTQGTGDRSIETQYF
TRBJ1-2 | 13 | NA | TRBV9 | many | TGTGCCAGCAGCGTGGCAGGACGCTATGGCTACACCTTC | CASSVAGRYGYTF
TRBJ2-5 | 14 | NA | TRBV5-4 | few | TGTGCCAGCAGCTTGGAAGGGTATGGAGAGACCCAGTACTTC | CASSLEGYGETQYF
TRBJ1-5 | 13 | NA | TRBV27 | NA | TGTGCCAGCAGTAACAGAGCAAGACAGCCCCAGCATTTT | CASSNRARQPQHF
TRBJ2-4 | 19 | TRBD2 | TRBV5-1 | few | TGCGCCAGCAGCTTGTTCTCTAGCGGGGGGGCCGTGGCCAAAAACATTCAGTACTTC | CASSLFSSGGAVAKNIQYF
TRBJ2-2 | 15 | NA | TRBV12-3/TRBV12-4 | NA | TGTGCCAGCAGTTTTTCGGCTTCGAACACCGGGGAGCTGTTTTTT | CASSFSASNTGELFF